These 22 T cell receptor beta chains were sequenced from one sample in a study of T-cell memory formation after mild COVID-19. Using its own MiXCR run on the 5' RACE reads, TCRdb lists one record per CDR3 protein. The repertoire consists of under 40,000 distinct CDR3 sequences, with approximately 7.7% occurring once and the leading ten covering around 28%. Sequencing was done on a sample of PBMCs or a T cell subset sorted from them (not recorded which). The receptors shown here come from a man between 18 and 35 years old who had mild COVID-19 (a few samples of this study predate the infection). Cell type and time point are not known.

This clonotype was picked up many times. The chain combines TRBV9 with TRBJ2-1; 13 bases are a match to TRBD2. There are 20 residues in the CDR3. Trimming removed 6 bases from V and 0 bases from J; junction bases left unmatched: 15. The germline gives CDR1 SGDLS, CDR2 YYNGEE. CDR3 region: CASNVDPGLAGSSSYNEQFF. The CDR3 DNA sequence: TGTGCCAGCAATGTGGACCCGGGACTAGCGGGGTCTAGCTCCTACAATGAGCAGTTCTTC.

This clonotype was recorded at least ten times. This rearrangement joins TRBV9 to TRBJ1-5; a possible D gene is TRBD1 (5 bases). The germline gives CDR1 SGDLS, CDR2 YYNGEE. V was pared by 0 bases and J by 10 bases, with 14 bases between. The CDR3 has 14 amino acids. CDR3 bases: TGTGCCAGCAGCGTAGAGGGTCAGGGCGAACCCCAGCATTTT. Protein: CASSVEGQGEPQHF.

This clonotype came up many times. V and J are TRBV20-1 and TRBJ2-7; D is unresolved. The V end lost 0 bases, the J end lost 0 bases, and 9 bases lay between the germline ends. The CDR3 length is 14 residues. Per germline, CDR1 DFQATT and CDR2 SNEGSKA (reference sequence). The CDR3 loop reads CSARDPPSSYEQYV. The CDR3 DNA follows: TGCAGTGCTAGAGATCCCCCTAGCTCCTACGAGCAGTACGTC.

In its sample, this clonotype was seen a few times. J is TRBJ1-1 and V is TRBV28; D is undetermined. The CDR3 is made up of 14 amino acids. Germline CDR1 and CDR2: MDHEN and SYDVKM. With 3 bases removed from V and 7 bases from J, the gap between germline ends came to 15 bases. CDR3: CASSFEGAADEAFF. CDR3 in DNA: TGTGCCAGCAGTTTTGAGGGAGCGGCCGATGAAGCTTTCTTT.

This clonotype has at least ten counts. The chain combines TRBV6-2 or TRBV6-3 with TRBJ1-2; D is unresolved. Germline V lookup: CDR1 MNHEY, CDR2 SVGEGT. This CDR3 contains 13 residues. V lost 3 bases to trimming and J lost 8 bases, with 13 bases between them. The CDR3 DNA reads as TGTGCCAGCAGTTATCAGGAGGTCTGGGGCTACACCTTC. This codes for CASSYQEVWGYTF.

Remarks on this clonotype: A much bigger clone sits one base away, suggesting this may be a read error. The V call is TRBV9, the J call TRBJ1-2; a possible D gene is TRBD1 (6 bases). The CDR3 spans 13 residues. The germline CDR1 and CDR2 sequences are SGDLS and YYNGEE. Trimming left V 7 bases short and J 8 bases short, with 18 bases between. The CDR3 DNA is TGTGCCAGCCGCTTCCGGTTAGGGGGGGGCTACACCTTC. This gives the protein CASRFRLGGGYTF.

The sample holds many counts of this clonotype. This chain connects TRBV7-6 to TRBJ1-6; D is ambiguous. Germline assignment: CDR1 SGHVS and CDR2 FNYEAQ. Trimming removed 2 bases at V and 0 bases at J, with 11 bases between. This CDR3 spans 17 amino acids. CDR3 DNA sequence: TGTGCCAGCAGCTTATACCCGGAGAGCTCCTATAATTCACCCCTCCACTTT. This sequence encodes CASSLYPESSYNSPLHF. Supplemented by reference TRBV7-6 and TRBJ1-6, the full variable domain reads GAGVSQSPRYKVTKRGQDVALRCDPISGHVSLYWYRQALGQGPEFLTYFNYEAQQDKSGLPNDRFSAERPEGSISTLTIQRTEQRDSAMYRCASSLYPESSYNSPLHFGNGTRLTVT.

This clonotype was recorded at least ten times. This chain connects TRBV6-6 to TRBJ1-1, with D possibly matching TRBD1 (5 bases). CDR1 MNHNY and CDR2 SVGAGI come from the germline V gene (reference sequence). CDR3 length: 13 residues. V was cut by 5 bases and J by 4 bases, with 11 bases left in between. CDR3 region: CASSPQGSTEAFF. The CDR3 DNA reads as TGTGCCAGCAGTCCCCAGGGATCCACTGAAGCTTTCTTT.

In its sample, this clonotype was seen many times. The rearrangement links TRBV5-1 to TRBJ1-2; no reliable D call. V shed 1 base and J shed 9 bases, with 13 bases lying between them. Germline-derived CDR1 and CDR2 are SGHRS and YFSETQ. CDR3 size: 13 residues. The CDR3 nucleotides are TGCGCCAGCAGCTTGTCCGTGCCGGATAGCTACACCTTC. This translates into CASSLSVPDSYTF.

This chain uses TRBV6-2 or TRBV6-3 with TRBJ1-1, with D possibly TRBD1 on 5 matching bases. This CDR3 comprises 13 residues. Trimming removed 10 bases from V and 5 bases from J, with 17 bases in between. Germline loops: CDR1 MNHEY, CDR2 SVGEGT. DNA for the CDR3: TGTGCCATTTCCCGGGGGGTAAAGACTGAAGCTTTCTTT. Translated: CAISRGVKTEAFF.

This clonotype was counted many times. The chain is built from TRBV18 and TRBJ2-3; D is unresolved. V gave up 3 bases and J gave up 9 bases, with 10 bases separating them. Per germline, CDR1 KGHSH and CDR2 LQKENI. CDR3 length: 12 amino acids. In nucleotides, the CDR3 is TGTGCCAGCTCACCGGAGACCACCACGCAGTATTTT. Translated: CASSPETTTQYF.

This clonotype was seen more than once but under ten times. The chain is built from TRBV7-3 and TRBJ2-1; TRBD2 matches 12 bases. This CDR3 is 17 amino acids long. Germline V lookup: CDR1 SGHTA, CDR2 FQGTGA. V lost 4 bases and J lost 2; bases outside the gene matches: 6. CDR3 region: CASSSGLAGNPYNEQFF. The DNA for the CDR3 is TGTGCCAGCAGCTCCGGACTAGCGGGGAATCCCTACAATGAGCAGTTCTTC.

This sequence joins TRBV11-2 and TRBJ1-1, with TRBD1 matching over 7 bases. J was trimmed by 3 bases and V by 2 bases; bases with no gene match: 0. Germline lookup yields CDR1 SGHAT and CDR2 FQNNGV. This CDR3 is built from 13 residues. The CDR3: CASSLQGDTEAFF. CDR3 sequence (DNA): TGTGCCAGCAGCTTACAGGGGGACACTGAAGCTTTCTTT.

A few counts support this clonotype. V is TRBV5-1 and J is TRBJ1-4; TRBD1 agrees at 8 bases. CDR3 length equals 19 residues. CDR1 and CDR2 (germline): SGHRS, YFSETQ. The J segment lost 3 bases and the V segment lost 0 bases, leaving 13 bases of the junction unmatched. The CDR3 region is CASSLGPGRGLGSNEKLFF. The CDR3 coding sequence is TGCGCCAGCAGCTTGGGCCCTGGCAGGGGGCTAGGGTCTAATGAAAAACTGTTTTTT.

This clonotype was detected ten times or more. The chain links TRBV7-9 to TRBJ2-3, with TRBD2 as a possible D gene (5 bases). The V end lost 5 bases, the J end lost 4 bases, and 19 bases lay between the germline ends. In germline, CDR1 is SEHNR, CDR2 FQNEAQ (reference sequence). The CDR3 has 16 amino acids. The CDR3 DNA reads TGTGCCAGCAGCGCTAGAGCGGTCTCTAAGGCAGATACGCAGTATTTT. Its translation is CASSARAVSKADTQYF.

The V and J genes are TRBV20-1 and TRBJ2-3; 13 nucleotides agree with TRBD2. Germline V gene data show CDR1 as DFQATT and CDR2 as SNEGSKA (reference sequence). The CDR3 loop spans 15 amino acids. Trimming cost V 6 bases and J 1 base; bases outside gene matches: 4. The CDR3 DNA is TGCAGTGCCCCCGGACTAGCGGGGGGCACAGATACGCAGTATTTT. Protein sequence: CSAPGLAGGTDTQYF.

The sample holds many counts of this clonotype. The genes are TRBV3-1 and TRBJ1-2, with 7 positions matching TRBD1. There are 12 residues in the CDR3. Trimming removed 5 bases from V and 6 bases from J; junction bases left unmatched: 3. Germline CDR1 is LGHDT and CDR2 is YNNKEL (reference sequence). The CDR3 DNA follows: TGTGCCAGCAGCGAACAGGGGAATGGCTACACCTTC. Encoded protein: CASSEQGNGYTF.

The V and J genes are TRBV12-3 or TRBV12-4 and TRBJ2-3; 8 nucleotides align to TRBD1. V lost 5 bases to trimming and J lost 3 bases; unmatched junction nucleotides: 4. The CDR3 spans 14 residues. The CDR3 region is CASSPRTGTDTQYF. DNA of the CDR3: TGTGCCAGCAGTCCAAGGACAGGGACAGATACGCAGTATTTT.

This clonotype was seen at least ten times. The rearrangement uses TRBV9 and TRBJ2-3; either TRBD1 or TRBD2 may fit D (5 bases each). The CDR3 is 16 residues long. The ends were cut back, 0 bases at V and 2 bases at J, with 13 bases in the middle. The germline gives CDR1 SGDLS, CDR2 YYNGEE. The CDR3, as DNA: TGTGCCAGCAGCGTAGGAGGGACGGAACTCACAGATACGCAGTATTTT. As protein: CASSVGGTELTDTQYF.

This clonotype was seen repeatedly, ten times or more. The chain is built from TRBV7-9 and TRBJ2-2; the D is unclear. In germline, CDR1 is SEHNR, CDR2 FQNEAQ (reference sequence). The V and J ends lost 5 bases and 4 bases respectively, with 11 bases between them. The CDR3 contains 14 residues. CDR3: CASSHRVPTGELFF. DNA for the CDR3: TGTGCCAGCAGCCACCGGGTCCCCACCGGGGAGCTGTTTTTT.

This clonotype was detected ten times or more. The CDR3 reads CASSQPEGSGANVLTF. The CDR3, as DNA: TGCGCCAGCAGCCAACCCGAGGGCTCTGGGGCCAACGTCCTGACTTTC. The V gene is TRBV4-3, the J gene TRBJ2-6, with a weak D call TRBD2 (5 bases). Deletions cut 2 bases from V and 0 bases from J, with 8 bases between. In germline, CDR1 is LGHNA, CDR2 YSLEER. CDR3 length equals 16 residues.

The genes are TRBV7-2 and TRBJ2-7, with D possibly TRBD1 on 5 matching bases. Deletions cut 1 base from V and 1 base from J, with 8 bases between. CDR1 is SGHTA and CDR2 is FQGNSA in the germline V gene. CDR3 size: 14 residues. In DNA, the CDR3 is TGTGCCAGCAGCTTAGGACAGCTTTCCTACGAGCAGTACTTC. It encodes CASSLGQLSYEQYF.